The 14 T cell receptor beta chains reported below all come from one sample, sequenced in a study of blood T cell repertoires in COVID-19. Only in-frame clones appear in the TCRdb table, and some are missing; sequencing was by immunoSEQ multiplex PCR. The table lists around 230,000 clones, roughly 89% of them singletons, with roughly 4% in the top ten. The sequencing sample was made of PBMCs or T cells enriched from blood (not recorded which). The receptor source for this set is a woman under 40 with acute COVID-19.

There are a few counts of this clone. V and J are TRBV15 and TRBJ1-2; 8 nucleotides align to TRBD1. V lost 0 bases, J lost 6 bases, and 9 bases stayed unmatched. CDR3 size: 16 residues. Per the germline V gene, CDR1 is LNHNV and CDR2 is YYDKDF (reference sequence). The CDR3 reads CATSRDSGGVNNGYTF. CDR3 DNA sequence: TGTGCCACCAGCAGAGATTCAGGGGGCGTAAATAATGGCTACACCTTC.

V is TRBV6-5 and J is TRBJ1-2; 8 bases align to TRBD1. This CDR3 comprises 15 residues. With V trimmed by 4 bases and J by 8 bases, 12 bases remained unmatched. Germline values: CDR1 MNHEY, CDR2 SVGAGI. As DNA, the CDR3 is TGTGCCAGCAGTTTACTTTCGACAGGGGTCACCGGCTACACCTTC. Translation: CASSLLSTGVTGYTF.

The chain joins TRBV28 to TRBJ2-7, with 7 bases aligning to TRBD1. The junction had 5 bases not matched to a gene; V was cut back by 3 bases and J by 3 bases. The germline gives CDR1 MDHEN, CDR2 SYDVKM. This CDR3 spans 14 amino acids. CDR3 in amino acids: CASSFSTGLYEQYF. The CDR3 DNA reads TGTGCCAGCAGTTTTTCGACAGGGCTCTACGAGCAGTACTTC.

The rearrangement joins TRBV19 to TRBJ1-5, with a weak D call TRBD1 (5 bases). Trimming left V 5 bases short and J 0 bases short, with 20 bases between. Per germline, CDR1 LNHDA and CDR2 SQIVND (reference sequence). The CDR3 extends over 18 amino acids. CDR3 protein: CASSPRAGLTGSNQPQHF. The CDR3, as DNA: TGTGCCAGTAGTCCCAGGGCAGGGCTCACCGGTAGCAATCAGCCCCAGCATTTT.

V usage is TRBV7-2 and J usage is TRBJ1-2, with D unclear. V dropped 1 base and J dropped 3 bases, with 6 bases sitting between them. This CDR3 contains 13 residues. Germline CDR1 and CDR2: SGHTA and FQGNSA. The CDR3 nucleotides read TGTGCCAGCAGCTTAGTGTCGGACTATGGCTACACCTTC. Translation: CASSLVSDYGYTF. The full variable domain, completed using reference TRBV7-2 and TRBJ1-2, is GAGVSQSPSNKVTEKGKDVELRCDPISGHTALYWYRQSLGQGLEFLIYFQGNSAPDKSGLPSDRFSAERTGGSVSTLTIQRTQQEDSAVYLCASSLVSDYGYTFGSGTRLTVV.

The V and J genes are TRBV6-5 and TRBJ1-1, with 9 positions matching TRBD1. The J segment lost 11 bases and the V segment lost 4 bases, leaving 14 bases of the junction unmatched. CDR3 length: 15 amino acids. CDR1 and CDR2 from the germline V gene are MNHEY and SVGAGI. The CDR3 sequence: CASSSGQGGPRGAFF. In DNA, the CDR3 is TGTGCCAGCAGTTCGGGACAGGGAGGCCCGAGGGGGGCTTTCTTT.

The chain recombines TRBV19 with TRBJ2-1, with 9 bases that match TRBD1. The CDR3 has 15 residues. Germline trimming cut 3 bases from V and 5 bases from J; bases unmatched to any gene: 5. CDR1 is LNHDA, CDR2 SQIVND, per germline (reference sequence). The CDR3 reads CASSIWTGADNEQFF. The DNA of the CDR3 is TGTGCCAGTAGTATTTGGACAGGGGCAGACAATGAGCAGTTCTTC.

This chain uses TRBV2 with TRBJ2-4; the D gene is possibly TRBD2 (7 bases). The CDR3 has 16 amino acids. Germline V gene lookup returns CDR1 SNHLY and CDR2 FYNNEI. Between the trimmed V and J ends, which lost 6 bases and 0 bases, there was a span of 15 bases. DNA of the CDR3: TGTGCCAGCAGCCCCGAGGGGGGGCTAGCCAAAAACATTCAGTACTTC. It yields the protein CASSPEGGLAKNIQYF.

The chain joins TRBV19 to TRBJ2-3, with D possibly matching TRBD2 (5 bases). Germline values: CDR1 LNHDA, CDR2 SQIVND (reference sequence). The CDR3 spans 15 residues. V lost 5 bases and J lost 5, with 17 bases in between. The CDR3 region is CASSLLSAGGDTQYF. In nucleotides, the CDR3 is TGTGCCAGTAGTCTGCTATCGGCGGGCGGAGATACGCAGTATTTT.

This clone was observed a handful of times. This sequence joins TRBV2 and TRBJ2-5, with 8 nucleotides matching TRBD2. Losses at the gene ends were 6 bases for V and 7 bases for J; bases not matched to a gene: 13. The CDR3 extends over 15 amino acids. The germline V gene has CDR1 SNHLY and CDR2 FYNNEI. This chain's CDR3 is CASSSRGGTTGTQYF. CDR3 nucleotide sequence: TGTGCCAGCAGCTCCCGGGGGGGGACCACGGGGACCCAGTACTTC.

The chain employs TRBV28 and TRBJ1-1, with D unresolved. Germline V gene lookup returns CDR1 MDHEN and CDR2 SYDVKM. The V gene lost 4 bases and the J gene lost 1 base, with 13 bases spanning the gap. CDR3 length: 15 residues. The CDR3 sequence: CASSSTELENTEAFF. CDR3 in DNA: TGTGCCAGCAGTTCGACGGAGCTAGAGAACACTGAAGCTTTCTTT. Complete variable domain (other parts from reference TRBV28 and TRBJ1-1): DVKVTQSSRYLVKRTGEKVFLECVQDMDHENMFWYRQDPGLGLRLIYFSYDVKMKEKGDIPEGYSVSREKKERFSLILESASTNQTSMYLCASSSTELENTEAFFGQGTRLTVV.

The V gene is TRBV3-1 (or the pseudogene TRBV3-2), the J gene TRBJ1-3; D not resolved. Between the trimmed V and J ends, which lost 4 bases and 3 bases, there was a span of 10 bases. This CDR3 is built from 14 residues. CDR1 and CDR2 (germline): LGHDT, YNNKEL (reference sequence). The CDR3 is CASSLDWGGNTIYF. The CDR3 DNA follows: TGTGCCAGCAGCCTGGACTGGGGTGGAAACACCATATATTTT.

The gene calls are TRBV28 and TRBJ2-2; 7 bases fit TRBD1. Trimming took 7 bases from V and 5 from J; bases not matched to a gene: 4. Germline-derived CDR1 and CDR2 are MDHEN and SYDVKM. The CDR3 extends over 13 amino acids. CDR3 residues: CASNPQGTGELFF. The CDR3 nucleotides are TGTGCCAGCAATCCACAGGGGACCGGGGAGCTGTTTTTT.

The V call is TRBV25-1, the J call TRBJ1-2, with D unclear. Trimming removed 1 base at V and 6 bases at J, with 9 bases between. Germline V gene sequence: CDR1 MGHDK, CDR2 SYGVNS. The CDR3 runs 13 residues. The CDR3 region is CASSEFLLDGYTF. Here the CDR3 DNA reads TGTGCCAGCAGTGAATTTCTACTGGATGGCTACACCTTC.